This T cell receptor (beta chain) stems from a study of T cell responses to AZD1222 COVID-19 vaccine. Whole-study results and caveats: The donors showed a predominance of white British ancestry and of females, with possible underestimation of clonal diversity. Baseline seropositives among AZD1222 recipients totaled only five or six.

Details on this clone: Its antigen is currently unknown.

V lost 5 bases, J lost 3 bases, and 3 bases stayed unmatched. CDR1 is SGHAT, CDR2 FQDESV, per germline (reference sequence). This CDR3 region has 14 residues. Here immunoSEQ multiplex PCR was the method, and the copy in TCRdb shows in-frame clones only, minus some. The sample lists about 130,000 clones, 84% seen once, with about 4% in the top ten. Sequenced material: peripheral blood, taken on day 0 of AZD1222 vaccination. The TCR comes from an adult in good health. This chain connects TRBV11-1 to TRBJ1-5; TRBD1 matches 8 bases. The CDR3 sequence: CASSRTGINQPQHF. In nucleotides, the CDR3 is TGTGCCAGCAGCAGGACAGGGATCAATCAGCCCCAGCATTTT.